This T cell receptor (beta chain) was recorded in a study of CD4 and CD8 cells across lung adenocarcinoma regions. Donors had localized lung adenocarcinoma, a non-small cell lung cancer. The CDR3 spans 15 residues. In germline, CDR1 is KGHDR, CDR2 SFDVKD. V was shortened by 4 bases and J by 4 bases, with 12 bases between the two germline ends. Using its own MiXCR run on the PCR reads, TCRdb lists one record per CDR3 protein. The data hold about 9,200 distinct CDR3 sequences, with approximately 50% observed a single time. The chain has TRBV24-1 and TRBJ2-2; the D call may be TRBD1 or TRBD2 (5 bases each). The sample comprised CD8+ T cells from the margin of a lung tumor. This receptor was identified in a male donor with lung adenocarcinoma. The CD4 and CD8 labels of this study may be unreliable. The CDR3 DNA follows: TGTGCCACCAGTGAGAGGGGACGGGGCACCGGGGAGCTGTTTTTT. This encodes CATSERGRGTGELFF.